This TCR beta chain is drawn from a study of cytomegalovirus exposure and HLA in healthy donors. This CDR3 has 14 residues. Germline V gene sequence: CDR1 MNHEY, CDR2 SVGAGI. Trimming left V 2 bases short and J 2 bases short, with 6 bases between. Overall study findings and caveats: Links to common viral pathogens appeared, in a later analysis, for several of the most significant clusters. Earlier analysis yielded a pattern in which most TCR beta V segments were productive about 90% or about 30% of the time. The investigators catalogued 150 to 200 TCR beta chains as cytomegalovirus-associated.

Researchers ran the PCR with 60 Vbeta and 13 Jbeta primers. Sequencing was performed with immunoSEQ multiplex PCR; in TCRdb, only in-frame clones are kept and a portion is missing. Of about 140,000 clones listed, 70% to 75% are singletons. On this clone itself: Its antigen remains unknown.

The gene calls are TRBV6-5 and TRBJ2-2; D is unresolved. Sequenced material: PBMCs. The TCR comes from a woman aged 25 to 39 in good health and CMV-seronegative. CDR3 in DNA: TGTGCCAGCAGTTACGGGCGAAACACCGGGGAGCTGTTTTTT. Its protein is CASSYGRNTGELFF.